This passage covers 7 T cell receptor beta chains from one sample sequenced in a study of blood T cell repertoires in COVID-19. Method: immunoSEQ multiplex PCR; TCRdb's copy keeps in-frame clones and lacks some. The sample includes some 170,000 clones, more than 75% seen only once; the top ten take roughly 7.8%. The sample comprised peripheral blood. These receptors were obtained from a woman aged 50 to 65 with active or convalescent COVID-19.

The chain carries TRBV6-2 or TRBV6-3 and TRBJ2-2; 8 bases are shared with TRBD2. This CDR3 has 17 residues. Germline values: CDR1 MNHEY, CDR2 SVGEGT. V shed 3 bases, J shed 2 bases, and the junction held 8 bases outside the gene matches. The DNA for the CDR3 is TGTGCCAGCAGTTATTCTACTAGCGGATCTAACACCGGGGAGCTGTTTTTT. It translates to CASSYSTSGSNTGELFF.

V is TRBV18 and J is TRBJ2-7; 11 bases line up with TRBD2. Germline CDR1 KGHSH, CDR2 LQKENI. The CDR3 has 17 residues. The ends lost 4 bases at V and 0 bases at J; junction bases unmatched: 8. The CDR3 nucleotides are TGTGCCAGCTCACTCGCGACTAGCGGGGTAAGCTCCTACGAGCAGTACTTC. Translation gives CASSLATSGVSSYEQYF.

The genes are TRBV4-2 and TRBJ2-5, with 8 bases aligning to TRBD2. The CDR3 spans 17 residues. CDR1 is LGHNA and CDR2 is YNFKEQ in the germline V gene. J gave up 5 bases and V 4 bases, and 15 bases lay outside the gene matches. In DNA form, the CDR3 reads TGTGCCAGCAGCCCCATCGGGGGGGGCGGTGGTATGGAGACCCAGTACTTC. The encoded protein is CASSPIGGGGGMETQYF.

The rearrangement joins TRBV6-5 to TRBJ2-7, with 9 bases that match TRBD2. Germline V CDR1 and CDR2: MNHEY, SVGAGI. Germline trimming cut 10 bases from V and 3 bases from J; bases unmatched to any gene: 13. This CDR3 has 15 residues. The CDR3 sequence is CATRRTLAGNYEQYF. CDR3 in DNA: TGTGCCACCCGCCGGACCCTAGCGGGAAACTACGAGCAGTACTTC.

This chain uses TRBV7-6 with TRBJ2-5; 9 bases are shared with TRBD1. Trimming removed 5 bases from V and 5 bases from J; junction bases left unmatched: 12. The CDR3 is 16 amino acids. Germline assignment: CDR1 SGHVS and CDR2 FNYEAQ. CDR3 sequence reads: CASSAGYTGGRETQYF. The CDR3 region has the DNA TGTGCCAGCAGCGCCGGTTACACAGGGGGCAGGGAGACCCAGTACTTC.

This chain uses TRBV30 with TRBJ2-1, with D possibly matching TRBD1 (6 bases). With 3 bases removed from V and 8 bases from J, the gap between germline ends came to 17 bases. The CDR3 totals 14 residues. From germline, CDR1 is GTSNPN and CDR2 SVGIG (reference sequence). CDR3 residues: CAWSRLDSLDEQFF. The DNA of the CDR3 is TGTGCCTGGAGCCGATTGGACAGCTTAGATGAGCAGTTCTTC.

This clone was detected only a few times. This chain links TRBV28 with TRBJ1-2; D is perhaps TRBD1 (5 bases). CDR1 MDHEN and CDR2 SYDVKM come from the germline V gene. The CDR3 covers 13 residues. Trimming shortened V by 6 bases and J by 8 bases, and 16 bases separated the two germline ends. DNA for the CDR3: TGTGCCAGCAGGCGGGACTCCGTCGGCGGCTACACCTTC. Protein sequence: CASRRDSVGGYTF.